This T cell receptor beta chain was identified during a study of tumor-infiltrating lymphocytes in primary liver carcinoma. Trimming at V came to 9 bases and at J to 1 base, leaving 10 bases not matched to a gene. Germline V gene sequence: CDR1 LNHDA, CDR2 SQIVND (reference sequence). The CDR3 length is 16 residues. Starting material of about 450 ng total RNA yielded TCR beta cDNA via a constant-region primer. For TCR beta, libraries were produced by three nested multiplex PCR rounds using slightly modified ARM-PCR. The first two PCR rounds used TRBV1-TRBV30 primers with a Cbeta primer, around 10 cycles each. TCRdb recomputed calls from the multiplex PCR reads with MiXCR, one row per CDR3 protein. The sample shows tens of thousands of distinct CDR3 sequences, roughly 80% of them seen only once. Co-extracted RNA and DNA came from roughly 20-30 mg of unsorted bulk tissue. Many counts were recorded for this clonotype.

This chain joins TRBV19 and TRBJ2-2; 8 bases fit TRBD1. Sequenced material: tumor-adjacent normal liver tissue. This clonotype originated in a man aged 35 to 55 with primary liver carcinoma and hepatitis B virus infection. The CDR3 loop is CASLPSGQVNTGELFF. In nucleotides, the CDR3 is TGTGCCAGCCTCCCTTCGGGACAGGTGAACACCGGGGAGCTGTTTTTT.